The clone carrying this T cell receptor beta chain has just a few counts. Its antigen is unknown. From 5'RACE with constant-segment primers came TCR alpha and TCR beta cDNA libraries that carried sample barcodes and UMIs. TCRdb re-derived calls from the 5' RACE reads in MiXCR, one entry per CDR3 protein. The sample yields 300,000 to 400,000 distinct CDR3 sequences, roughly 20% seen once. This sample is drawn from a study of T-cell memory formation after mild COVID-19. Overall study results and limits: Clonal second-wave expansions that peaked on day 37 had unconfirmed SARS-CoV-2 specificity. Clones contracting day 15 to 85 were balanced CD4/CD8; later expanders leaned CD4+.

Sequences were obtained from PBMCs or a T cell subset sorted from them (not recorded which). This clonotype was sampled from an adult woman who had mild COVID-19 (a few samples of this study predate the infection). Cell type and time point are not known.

The DNA for the CDR3 is TGTGCCAGCAGCTTTCACACCGGGGAGCTGTTTTTT. Its translation: CASSFHTGELFF. The chain uses TRBV5-6 and TRBJ2-2; D is undetermined. Germline V gene sequence: CDR1 SGHDT, CDR2 YYEEEE. V dropped 2 bases and J dropped 3 bases, with 2 bases sitting between them. This CDR3 has 12 residues.